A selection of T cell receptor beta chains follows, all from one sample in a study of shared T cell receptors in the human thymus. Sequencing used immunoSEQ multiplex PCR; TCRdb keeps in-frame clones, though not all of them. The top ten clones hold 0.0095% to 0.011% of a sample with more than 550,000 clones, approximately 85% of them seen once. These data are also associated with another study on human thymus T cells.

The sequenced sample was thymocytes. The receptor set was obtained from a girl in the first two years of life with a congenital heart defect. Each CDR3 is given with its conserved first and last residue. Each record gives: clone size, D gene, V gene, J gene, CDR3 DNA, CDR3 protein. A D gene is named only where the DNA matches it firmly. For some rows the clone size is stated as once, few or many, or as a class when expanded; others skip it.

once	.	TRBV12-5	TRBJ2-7	TGTGCTAGTGCCCTGGCTTCCACTTTAAGAGGAGACTACGAGCAGTACTTC	CASALASTLRGDYEQYF
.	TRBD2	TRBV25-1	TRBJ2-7	TGTGCCAGCAGGAGTAGACTAGCGGATCCCTACGAGCAGTACTTC	CASRSRLADPYEQYF
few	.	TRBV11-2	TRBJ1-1	TGTGCCAGCAGCCCAAAGGGGTTGGGGCCTGAAGCTTTCTTT	CASSPKGLGPEAFF
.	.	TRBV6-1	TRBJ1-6	TGTGCCAGCAGTGACCCTTTTGAACGGGATCGTAATAATTCCCCCCTCCACTTT	CASSDPFERDRNNSPLHF
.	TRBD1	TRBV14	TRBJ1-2	TGTGCCAGCAGCCCCAAGAATATCCGGGACAGGGCCCTATACGGCTACACCTTC	CASSPKNIRDRALYGYTF
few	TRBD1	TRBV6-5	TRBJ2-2	TGTGCCAGCAGTTACATTTGGGACAGGGGTTTGCGGGAGCTGTTTTTT	CASSYIWDRGLRELFF
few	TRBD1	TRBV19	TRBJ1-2	TGTGCCAGTAAAGACAGGGTTAGCTATGGCTACACCTTC	CASKDRVSYGYTF
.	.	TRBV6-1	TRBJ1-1	TGTGCCAGCAGGGGCGCTTTCTTT	CASRGAFF
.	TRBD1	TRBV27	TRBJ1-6	TGTGCCAGCATGGTTCGGACAGGGACGTCAAATTCACCCCTCCACTTT	CASMVRTGTSNSPLHF
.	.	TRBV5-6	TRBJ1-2	TGTGCCAGCAGCCCTGGACAGATAGTCTATGGCTACACCTTC	CASSPGQIVYGYTF
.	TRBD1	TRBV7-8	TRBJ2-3	TGTGCCAGCAGCTTCCGACTCGTCCCGGGACAGGTGGATACGCAGTATTTT	CASSFRLVPGQVDTQYF
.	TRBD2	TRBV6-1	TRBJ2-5	TGTGCCAGCAGTGTAACGACTAGCGGGGAAGAGACCCAGTACTTC	CASSVTTSGEETQYF
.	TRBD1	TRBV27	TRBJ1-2	TGTGCCAGCAGGGGTGGACAGGGTGACCATCTTTCTCAACTCTATGGCTACACCTTC	CASRGGQGDHLSQLYGYTF
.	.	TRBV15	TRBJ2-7	TGTGCCACCAGCAGAGATGGGCGGGGCGAGCAGTACTTC	CATSRDGRGEQYF
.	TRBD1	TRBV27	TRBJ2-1	TGTGCCAGCAGAACGGACAGGGTGGATCAATACAATGAGCAGTTCTTC	CASRTDRVDQYNEQFF
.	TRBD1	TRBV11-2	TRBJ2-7	TGTGCCAGCAGCTTAGTGGTCGGACAGGACACCGTCTACGAGCAGTACTTC	CASSLVVGQDTVYEQYF
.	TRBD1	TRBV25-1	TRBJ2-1	TGTGCCAGCAGTGCCTGGACAGGGGGTAGCTCCTACAATGAGCAGTTCTTC	CASSAWTGGSSYNEQFF
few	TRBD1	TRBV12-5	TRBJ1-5	TGTGCTAGTGGTTTAAATCTCGACAGGGAAGATCAGCCCCAGCATTTT	CASGLNLDREDQPQHF
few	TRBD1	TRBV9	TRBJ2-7	TGTGCCAGCAGCGTTCGGGACAGGGAGGTTTACGAGCAGTACTTC	CASSVRDREVYEQYF
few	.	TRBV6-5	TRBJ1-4	TGTGCCAGCAGTTACAGGGGATGGGAAAAACTGTTTTTT	CASSYRGWEKLFF
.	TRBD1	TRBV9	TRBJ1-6	TGTGCCAGCAGCGTAGAGTCGAGGCAGGGGGCTCTGTCCCTCCACTTT	CASSVESRQGALSLHF
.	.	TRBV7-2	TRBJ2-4	TGTGCCAGCAGCTTAGCTGTCCAGGCCCTCAAAAACATTCAGTACTTC	CASSLAVQALKNIQYF
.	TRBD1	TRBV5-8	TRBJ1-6	TGTGCCAGCAGCATTACAGGGGTGAGCTCCTATAATTCACCCCTCCACTTT	CASSITGVSSYNSPLHF
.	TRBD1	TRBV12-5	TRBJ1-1	TGTGCTAGTGGTTTGGCGACAGGGGGCCGGTCTGGGGCTTTCTTT	CASGLATGGRSGAFF
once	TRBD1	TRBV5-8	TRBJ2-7	TGTGCCAGCAGCTTGGATGGGACAGCCTACGAGCAGTACTTC	CASSLDGTAYEQYF
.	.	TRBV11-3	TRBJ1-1	TGTGCCAGCAGCGACCTGAGGAAGGGTGGGGAGGACACTGAAGCTTTCTTT	CASSDLRKGGEDTEAFF
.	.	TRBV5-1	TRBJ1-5	TGCGCCAGCAGCCCGGTGCCTAGCAATCAGCCCCAGCATTTT	CASSPVPSNQPQHF
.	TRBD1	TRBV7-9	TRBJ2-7	TGTGCCAGCAGCATTACCCGGGACAGGGGGCGCGCCGACGAGCAGTACTTC	CASSITRDRGRADEQYF
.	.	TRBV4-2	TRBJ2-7	TGTGCCAGCAGCCCCCTGCGGGGCGAGCAGTACTTC	CASSPLRGEQYF
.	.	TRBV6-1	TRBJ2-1	TGTGCCGGAGGAGACGGCGCCTACAATGAGCAGTTCTTC	CAGGDGAYNEQFF
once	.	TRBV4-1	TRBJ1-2	TGCGCCAGCAGCCAAATTCATCCAGGGCAACTCAGACATCCAAACTATGGCTACACCTTC	CASSQIHPGQLRHPNYGYTF
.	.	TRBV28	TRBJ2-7	TGTGCCAGCAGTTTAGGGAGCTACTCCACCAACTACGAGCAGTACTTC	CASSLGSYSTNYEQYF
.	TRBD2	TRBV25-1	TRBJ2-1	TGTGCCAGCAGTGAAGTTAAAGGGGCTAGCGGGGTGTACAATGAGCAGTTCTTC	CASSEVKGASGVYNEQFF
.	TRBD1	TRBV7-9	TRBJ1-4	TGTGCCAGCAGCACCCGGACAGGTCCCGCAACTAATGAAAAACTGTTTTTT	CASSTRTGPATNEKLFF
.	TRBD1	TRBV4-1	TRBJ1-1	TGCGCCAGCAGCCAAGATCGGCTCAGGGGGGCTGAAGCTTTCTTT	CASSQDRLRGAEAFF
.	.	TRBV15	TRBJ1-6	TGTGCCACCAGCAGAGATTTTACACCCACAGAAGGAAATTCCCCCCTCCACTTT	CATSRDFTPTEGNSPLHF
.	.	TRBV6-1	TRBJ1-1	TGTGCCAGCAGCCCCGTTGAGGGGAACACTGAAGCTTTCTTT	CASSPVEGNTEAFF
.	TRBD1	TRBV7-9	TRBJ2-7	TGTGCCAGCAGCCTACTTATCCCGGGACAGGGGGCGAGATCCTACGAGCAGTACTTC	CASSLLIPGQGARSYEQYF